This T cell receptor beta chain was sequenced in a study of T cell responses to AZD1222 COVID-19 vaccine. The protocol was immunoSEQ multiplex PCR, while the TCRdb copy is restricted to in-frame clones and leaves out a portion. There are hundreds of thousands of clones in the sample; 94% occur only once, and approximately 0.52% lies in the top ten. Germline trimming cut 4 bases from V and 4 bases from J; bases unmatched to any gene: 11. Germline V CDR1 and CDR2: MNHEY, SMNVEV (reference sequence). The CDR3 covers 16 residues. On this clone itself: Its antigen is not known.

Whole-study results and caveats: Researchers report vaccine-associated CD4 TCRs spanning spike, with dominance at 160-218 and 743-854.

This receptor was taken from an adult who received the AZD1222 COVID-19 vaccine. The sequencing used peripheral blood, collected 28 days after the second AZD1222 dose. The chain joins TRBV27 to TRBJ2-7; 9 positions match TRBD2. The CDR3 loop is CASSWSGGPKPYEQYF. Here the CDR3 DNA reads TGTGCCAGCAGTTGGAGCGGGGGGCCAAAACCTTACGAGCAGTACTTC.